Below are 8 T cell receptor beta chains sequenced from a single sample in a study of kidney transplant recipient with SARS-CoV-2 infection. One entry per CDR3 protein results from TCRdb running MiXCR on the reads. This sample has some 220,000 distinct CDR3 sequences, with 29% found just once. The sample consisted of a blood sample, taken at baseline and on approximately day 120 from a kidney transplant recipient. The receptors were gathered from a young adult male patient who had COVID-19 and was a kidney transplant recipient. A share of the T cells may be of graft donor origin.

On this clonotype itself: Possible read error: a much larger clone is one base away. V and J are TRBV28 and TRBJ1-6; no clear D. The CDR3 has 16 residues. Germline V gene lookup returns CDR1 MDHEN and CDR2 SYDVKM. The CDR3 DNA follows: TGTGCCGGCAGTTTCATGACAAGAGATTCGAATTCACCCCTCCACTTT. This gives the protein CAGSFMTRDSNSPLHF.

V and J are TRBV20-1 and TRBJ2-1; the D gene is possibly TRBD2 (5 bases). CDR3 length: 15 amino acids. The germline V and J ends were trimmed by 5 bases and 0 bases, with 14 bases remaining between them. The germline V gene encodes CDR1 DFQATT and CDR2 SNEGSKA (reference sequence). CDR3 nucleotide sequence: TGCAGTGCTCCTACTAGGAGCGTCTCCTACAATGAGCAGTTCTTC. Protein product: CSAPTRSVSYNEQFF.

Turning to this clonotype: Since a much larger clone is just one base distant, this may be a read error. The chain joins TRBV6-4 to TRBJ1-5; D is ambiguous. CDR3 length: 16 residues. The germline CDR1 and CDR2 sequences are MRHNA and SNTAGT. Trimming removed 2 bases from V and 6 bases from J, with 17 bases in between. CDR3 region: CASSDPRAERVQPQHF. The CDR3 DNA follows: TGTGCCAGCAGTGACCCTCGCGCGGAGAGGGTTCAGCCCCAGCATTTT.

The table lists this clonotype with many counts. This chain uses TRBV2 with TRBJ1-5, with no clear D. Germline V gene lookup returns CDR1 SNHLY and CDR2 FYNNEI. This CDR3 has 14 residues. The germline V and J ends were trimmed by 5 bases and 4 bases, with 12 bases remaining between them. This chain's CDR3 is CASSFRPYNQPQHF. For the CDR3, the DNA is TGTGCCAGCAGTTTTAGACCCTATAATCAGCCCCAGCATTTT.

At least ten counts were recorded for this clonotype. This sequence joins TRBV4-1 and TRBJ1-4; TRBD1 agrees at 10 bases. The CDR3 is 17 residues long. J gave up 6 bases and V 0 bases, and 7 bases lay outside the gene matches. Per the germline V gene, CDR1 is MGHRA and CDR2 is YSYEKL. In DNA, the CDR3 is TGCGCCAGCAGCCAAGAACGACAGGGGGCAGTAGATGAAAAACTGTTTTTT. This translates into CASSQERQGAVDEKLFF.

In regard to this clonotype: A much larger clone lies one base from this, so it may be a read error. Here the CDR3 omits its conserved ending phenylalanine or tryptophan, so a read error is the likely source. The rearrangement uses TRBV6-1 and TRBJ1-2; no clear D gene. CDR3 length: 14 amino acids. Trimming cost V 1 base and J 10 bases, with 16 bases left between them. Germline V gives CDR1 MNHNS, CDR2 SASEGT. The CDR3 is CASSEDVRGLLYTL. In DNA, the CDR3 is TGTGCCAGCAGTGAAGATGTTAGAGGGCTCCTCTACACCCTC.

The chain recombines TRBV5-8 with TRBJ1-2; D remains ambiguous. V lost 5 bases to trimming and J lost 4 bases, with 21 bases between them. From germline, CDR1 is SGHTS and CDR2 YDEGEE. The CDR3 consists of 16 residues. The CDR3 DNA reads TGTGCCAGCAGAAATTATCATCCACGAAAGACCTATGGCTACACCTTC. Encoded protein: CASRNYHPRKTYGYTF. The full variable domain, with the rest looked up from reference TRBV5-8 and TRBJ1-2, is EAGVTQSPTHLIKTRGQQATLRCSPISGHTSVYWYQQALGLGLQFLLWYDEGEERNRGNFPPRFSGRQFPNYSSELNVNALELEDSALYLCASRNYHPRKTYGYTFGSGTRLTVV.

This clonotype occurred many times. This sequence joins TRBV19 and TRBJ1-5; no clear D gene. This CDR3 contains 14 residues. The germline V gene has CDR1 LNHDA and CDR2 SQIVND (reference sequence). With 3 bases removed from V and 4 bases from J, the gap between germline ends came to 10 bases. DNA of the CDR3: TGTGCCAGTAGTATTGAACAGTCAAATCAGCCCCAGCATTTT. Translation gives CASSIEQSNQPQHF.